The 22 T cell receptor beta chains below were found in one sample sequenced in a study of T cells after posttransplantation cyclophosphamide. Profiled with immunoSEQ multiplex PCR; TCRdb holds only in-frame clones, not every one. The repertoire holds tens of thousands of clones, with about 93% as singletons. The sample taken for sequencing was PBMCs. These receptor sequences come from a woman under 40 in good health and a related stem cell transplant donor.

The chain employs TRBV6-1 and TRBJ1-6; D is ambiguous. Germline lookup yields CDR1 MNHNS and CDR2 SASEGT. This CDR3 comprises 12 residues. Trimming cost V 5 bases and J 18 bases, with 17 bases left between them. The CDR3 DNA reads TGTGCCAGCAGTTTACGAGGCCGGCCGGCCCACTTT. This sequence encodes CASSLRGRPAHF.

This chain uses TRBV6-6 with TRBJ2-5; 8 bases agree with TRBD2. The J segment lost 2 bases and the V segment lost 0 bases, leaving 2 bases of the junction unmatched. The CDR3 spans 15 residues. From germline, CDR1 is MNHNY and CDR2 SVGAGI (reference sequence). CDR3 residues: CASSYSRGGQETQYF. The CDR3 nucleotides are TGTGCCAGCAGTTACTCTCGCGGGGGGCAAGAGACCCAGTACTTC.

The J gene is TRBJ2-2, the V gene TRBV5-4; a possible D gene is TRBD1 (6 bases). The CDR3 has 14 residues. From germline, CDR1 is SGHNT and CDR2 YYREEE (reference sequence). V dropped 4 bases and J dropped 5 bases, with 12 bases sitting between them. This CDR3 reads CASSPRQVTGELFF. CDR3 in DNA: TGTGCCAGCAGCCCCCGACAGGTTACCGGGGAGCTGTTTTTT.

The rearrangement uses TRBV5-4 and TRBJ2-7, with D possibly being TRBD1 (6 bases). From germline, CDR1 is SGHNT and CDR2 YYREEE (reference sequence). The V end lost 5 bases, the J end lost 5 bases, and 17 bases lay between the germline ends. There are 14 residues in the CDR3. CDR3 DNA: TGTGCCAGCAGAAACCGGGACAATCCCCACGAGCAGTACTTC. Translated: CASRNRDNPHEQYF.

About this clone: Distinct nucleotide sequences in the sample also encode this CDR3. The CDR3 reads CASSVDRGDGYTF. DNA for the CDR3: TGTGCCAGCAGCGTAGATCGTGGAGATGGCTACACCTTC. J is TRBJ1-2 and V is TRBV9, with D hard to call. With 0 bases removed from V and 6 bases from J, the gap between germline ends came to 9 bases. The germline gives CDR1 SGDLS, CDR2 YYNGEE. The CDR3 is 13 amino acids.

This rearrangement joins TRBV10-2 to TRBJ2-7; TRBD2 matches at 12 bases. Germline assignment: CDR1 WSHSY and CDR2 SAAADI. V shed 10 bases and J 6 bases; nucleotides not matched to a gene: 10. This CDR3 comprises 14 residues. The DNA of the CDR3 is TGCGCCACCATGCTAGCGGGGGGGCCTGGCGAGCAGTACTTC. This codes for CATMLAGGPGEQYF.

The chain recombines TRBV7-2 with TRBJ2-5; 14 nucleotides line up with TRBD2. The CDR3 is made up of 16 amino acids. CDR1 SGHTA and CDR2 FQGNSA come from the germline V gene. Trimming took 5 bases from V and 6 from J; bases not matched to a gene: 8. CDR3 nucleotide sequence: TGTGCCAGCAGCCCTAGGACTAGCGGGGGGTCGAAGACCCAGTACTTC. Protein product: CASSPRTSGGSKTQYF. The full variable domain, in which reference TRBV7-2 and TRBJ2-5 provide the parts outside the CDR3, is GAGVSQSPSNKVTEKGKDVELRCDPISGHTALYWYRQSLGQGLEFLIYFQGNSAPDKSGLPSDRFSAERTGGSVSTLTIQRTQQEDSAVYLCASSPRTSGGSKTQYFGPGTRLLVL.

The chain carries TRBV28 and TRBJ2-2; D gene unclear. Germline loops: CDR1 MDHEN, CDR2 SYDVKM. Trimming removed 5 bases at V and 2 bases at J, with 9 bases between. The CDR3 has 14 residues. DNA of the CDR3: TGTGCCAGCAGTCTCACCACAAACACCGGGGAGCTGTTTTTT. Translating it yields CASSLTTNTGELFF.

This rearrangement joins TRBV6-5 to TRBJ2-7, with D unclear. V was clipped by 5 bases and J by 3 bases, with 14 bases between them. Germline values: CDR1 MNHEY, CDR2 SVGAGI. CDR3 length: 14 amino acids. CDR3 in amino acids: CASSAGISHYEQYF. In DNA form, the CDR3 reads TGTGCCAGCAGTGCAGGTATTTCCCACTACGAGCAGTACTTC.

V and J are TRBV5-5 and TRBJ1-1; D might be TRBD1 (5 bases). The CDR3 length is 17 residues. CDR1 and CDR2 (germline): SGHKS, YYEKEE (reference sequence). Trimming shortened V by 0 bases and J by 2 bases, and 17 bases separated the two germline ends. For the CDR3, the DNA is TGTGCCAGCAGCTTGGCCGGGTGGGGGGAACTTAACACTGAAGCTTTCTTT. It is translated as CASSLAGWGELNTEAFF.

The V gene is TRBV11-3, the J gene TRBJ1-2; 9 bases agree with TRBD1. The CDR3 runs to 13 residues. V shed 5 bases, J shed 5 bases, and the junction held 3 bases outside the gene matches. Germline CDR1 is SGHNT and CDR2 is YENEEA. For the CDR3, the DNA is TGTGCCAGCAGCGGGACAGGGCGGTATGGCTACACCTTC. Amino acid sequence: CASSGTGRYGYTF.

J is TRBJ1-6 and V is TRBV19; 11 bases fit TRBD1. The CDR3 covers 13 residues. V lost 4 bases to trimming and J lost 11 bases; unmatched junction nucleotides: 1. Per germline, CDR1 LNHDA and CDR2 SQIVND (reference sequence). CDR3 loop: CASSRDRGAPLHF. The CDR3, as DNA: TGTGCCAGTAGTAGGGACAGGGGGGCACCCCTCCACTTT.

The V call is TRBV5-1, the J call TRBJ2-7; TRBD1 matches at 10 bases. Germline V gives CDR1 SGHRS, CDR2 YFSETQ. The CDR3 is 16 residues long. V was pared by 3 bases and J by 6 bases, with 12 bases of the junction left unmatched. CDR3: CASSSVSGTGVGEQYF. The CDR3 DNA follows: TGCGCCAGCAGCTCGGTCTCCGGGACAGGGGTCGGCGAGCAGTACTTC.

CDR3 protein: CASSLETGAGGYTF. CDR3 nucleotide sequence: TGCGCCAGCAGCTTGGAAACAGGGGCGGGCGGCTACACCTTC. The V call is TRBV5-1, the J call TRBJ1-2; TRBD1 agrees at 7 bases. This CDR3 has 14 amino acids. The trim removed 0 bases at V and 8 bases at J, leaving 7 bases unmatched. The V gene's germline CDR1 is SGHRS and CDR2 YFSETQ.

This sequence joins TRBV4-1 and TRBJ2-1, with 8 bases aligning to TRBD2. This CDR3 contains 19 residues. From germline, CDR1 is MGHRA and CDR2 YSYEKL. V lost 2 bases, J lost 4 bases, and 16 bases stayed unmatched. The CDR3 region is CASSQRDAGGLIYYNEQFF. In nucleotides, the CDR3 is TGCGCCAGCAGCCAAAGGGACGCGGGGGGACTAATATATTACAATGAGCAGTTCTTC.

This clone was seen once. The chain recombines TRBV6-1 with TRBJ1-2; D possibly corresponds to TRBD1 (5 bases). Trimming took 2 bases from V and 4 from J, leaving 14 bases between them. The germline V gene encodes CDR1 MNHNS and CDR2 SASEGT. The CDR3 runs 15 residues. DNA for the CDR3: TGTGCCAGCAGTGAACAGGGTGGGTCTAGCTATGGCTACACCTTC. It yields the protein CASSEQGGSSYGYTF.

This chain connects TRBV11-2 to TRBJ2-7, with 7 bases that match TRBD1. The junction had 12 bases not matched to a gene; V was cut back by 1 base and J by 6 bases. This CDR3 spans 16 amino acids. Germline V CDR1 and CDR2: SGHAT, FQNNGV. CDR3 region: CASSLVQGVPTGEQYF. The CDR3 DNA is TGTGCCAGCAGCTTAGTTCAGGGGGTCCCTACAGGCGAGCAGTACTTC.

The chain has TRBV5-6 and TRBJ2-2; D not resolved. Deletions cut 1 base from V and 6 bases from J, with 1 base between. The CDR3 is made up of 11 amino acids. Germline loops: CDR1 SGHDT, CDR2 YYEEEE. This chain's CDR3 is CASSLSGELFF. DNA for the CDR3: TGTGCCAGCAGCTTGTCCGGGGAGCTGTTTTTT. Variable domain in full (rest from reference TRBV5-6 and TRBJ2-2): DAGVTQSPTHLIKTRGQQVTLRCSPKSGHDTVSWYQQALGQGPQFIFQYYEEEERQRGNFPDRFSGHQFPNYSSELNVNALLLGDSALYLCASSLSGELFFGEGSRLTVL.

V and J are TRBV4-3 and TRBJ1-2, with D possibly matching TRBD1 (5 bases). The CDR3 sequence is 15 residues long. Per germline, CDR1 LGHNA and CDR2 YSLEER. V was pared by 4 bases and J by 5 bases, with 17 bases between. The CDR3 region is CASSPGPRIDYGYTF. The CDR3 DNA is TGCGCCAGCAGCCCGGGACCACGGATTGATTATGGCTACACCTTC.

The chain couples TRBV29-1 to TRBJ2-3, with TRBD1 matching 9 bases. V lost 7 bases and J lost 3; bases outside the gene matches: 11. CDR1 is SQVTM and CDR2 is ANQGSEA in the germline V gene. The CDR3 is made up of 15 amino acids. CDR3 DNA: TGCAGCGCCCAACCGGCGGACAGGGGTACAGATACGCAGTATTTT. It yields the protein CSAQPADRGTDTQYF.

This chain's CDR3 is CASSLTSSSDTQYF. The CDR3, as DNA: TGTGCCAGCAGCCTGACTAGTAGCTCAGATACGCAGTATTTT. The chain combines TRBV7-9 with TRBJ2-3; weak D call: TRBD2 (6 bases). Trimming left V 5 bases short and J 4 bases short, with 13 bases between. This CDR3 contains 14 residues. Germline CDR1 reads SEHNR; CDR2 reads FQNEAQ (reference sequence).

This clone was detected only once. The chain has TRBV19 and TRBJ2-1; 8 nucleotides agree with TRBD1. CDR3 length: 13 residues. V was clipped by 3 bases and J by 10 bases; unmatched bases: 5. The germline V gene encodes CDR1 LNHDA and CDR2 SQIVND (reference sequence). DNA for the CDR3: TGTGCCAGTAGTATCCAGGGGGCGGGCGAGCAGTTCTTC. As protein: CASSIQGAGEQFF.